The 15 T cell receptor beta chains in this list originate from one sample, sequenced in a study of OX40 agonist ivuxolimab in advanced cancers. Data came from immunoSEQ multiplex PCR; TCRdb stores just in-frame clones and leaves some out. The sample includes around 100,000 clones, about nine tenths seen only once; the top ten take about 0.17%. The specimen was CD4+ or CD8+ T cells sorted from blood, collected in a trial of the OX40 agonist ivuxolimab. Receptors were obtained from an adult with an advanced solid tumor such as melanoma, head and neck, liver or kidney cancer.

The chain couples TRBV29-1 to TRBJ1-1, with D possibly TRBD1 on 6 matching bases. This CDR3 is 12 amino acids long. The germline gives CDR1 SQVTM, CDR2 ANQGSEA. The V and J ends lost 5 bases and 4 bases respectively, with 11 bases between them. The CDR3 nucleotides read TGCAGCGTTCGGGAGGGGGGCACTGAAGCTTTCTTT. As protein: CSVREGGTEAFF.

V usage is TRBV5-8 and J usage is TRBJ2-3, with unresolved D. The germline CDR1 and CDR2 sequences are SGHTS and YDEGEE. Deletions cut 2 bases from V and 2 bases from J, with 9 bases between. CDR3 length: 14 residues. The CDR3 DNA sequence: TGTGCCAGCAGCTTCCGGCAGCCCACAGATACGCAGTATTTT. The encoded protein is CASSFRQPTDTQYF.

The V gene is TRBV6-1, the J gene TRBJ2-1; D is ambiguous. The germline CDR1 and CDR2 sequences are MNHNS and SASEGT. CDR3 length: 13 residues. V was trimmed by 4 bases and J by 7 bases, leaving 11 bases between them. The DNA for the CDR3 is TGTGCCAGCAGTGGTAGTGGCTTAAATGAGCAGTTCTTC. Translated: CASSGSGLNEQFF.

V and J are TRBV25-1 and TRBJ1-4; D call uncertain. Germline CDR1 MGHDK, CDR2 SYGVNS. Deletions cut 1 base from V and 3 bases from J, with 18 bases between. The CDR3 loop spans 18 amino acids. CDR3 sequence reads: CASSEFGLGFGANEKLFF. The CDR3 DNA reads as TGTGCCAGCAGTGAATTCGGGTTGGGATTCGGAGCTAATGAAAAACTGTTTTTT. The full variable domain, completed using reference TRBV25-1 and TRBJ1-4, is EADIYQTPRYLVIGTGKKITLECSQTMGHDKMYWYQQDPGMELHLIHYSYGVNSTEKGDLSSESTVSRIRTEHFPLTLESARPSHTSQYLCASSEFGLGFGANEKLFFGSGTQLSVL.

In this sample, this clone turned up a few times. This chain links TRBV27 with TRBJ1-6; 7 nucleotides align to TRBD1. J was trimmed by 9 bases and V by 1 base; bases with no gene match: 6. The CDR3 consists of 15 residues. From germline, CDR1 is MNHEY and CDR2 SMNVEV (reference sequence). CDR3 sequence (DNA): TGTGCCAGCAGTTTATTCAAGGACAGGCCTTCACCCCTCCACTTT. Its protein is CASSLFKDRPSPLHF.

V gene TRBV11-2 combines with J gene TRBJ2-2, with D perhaps assigned TRBD1 or TRBD2 (6 bases each). V was trimmed by 5 bases and J by 5 bases, leaving 15 bases between them. In germline, CDR1 is SGHAT, CDR2 FQNNGV. The CDR3 has 15 residues. The CDR3 nucleotides read TGTGCCAGCAGCCCCACGGGGGCGCAGACCGGGGAGCTGTTTTTT. It codes for CASSPTGAQTGELFF. Looking up the rest from reference TRBV11-2 and TRBJ2-2 gives the full variable domain: EAGVAQSPRYKIIEKRQSVAFWCNPISGHATLYWYQQILGQGPKLLIQFQNNGVVDDSQLPKDRFSAERLKGVDSTLKIQPAKLEDSAVYLCASSPTGAQTGELFFGEGSRLTVL.

The chain links TRBV29-1 to TRBJ2-7, with 9 bases identical to TRBD2. This CDR3 region has 14 residues. The trim removed 4 bases at V and 0 bases at J, leaving 4 bases unmatched. Germline loops: CDR1 SQVTM, CDR2 ANQGSEA. CDR3 in DNA: TGCAGCGTTGGGACTAGCGCTTCCTCCTACGAGCAGTACTTC. Its translation is CSVGTSASSYEQYF.

The chain joins TRBV4-1 to TRBJ2-7; 11 bases are shared with TRBD1. Trimming removed 5 bases from V and 2 bases from J; junction bases left unmatched: 2. This CDR3 comprises 14 residues. In germline, CDR1 is MGHRA, CDR2 YSYEKL. This CDR3 is CASSLDRGPYEQYF. The CDR3 DNA follows: TGCGCCAGCAGCTTGGACAGGGGGCCCTACGAGCAGTACTTC.

The chain recombines TRBV11-3 with TRBJ2-1; a possible D gene is TRBD1 (6 bases). The germline V gene encodes CDR1 SGHNT and CDR2 YENEEA. V shed 1 base and J shed 1 base, with 11 bases lying between them. CDR3 size: 16 residues. The CDR3 sequence is CASSLGGQVSYNEQFF. CDR3 nucleotides: TGTGCCAGCAGCTTAGGGGGGCAGGTATCCTACAATGAGCAGTTCTTC.

This clone was counted between two and nine times. The J gene is TRBJ1-2, the V gene TRBV7-9; unclear D gene. This CDR3 is built from 14 residues. V gave up 1 base and J gave up 7 bases, with 13 bases separating them. CDR1 is SEHNR, CDR2 FQNEAQ, per germline (reference sequence). The CDR3 DNA sequence: TGTGCCAGCAGCTTAGTTGGCGTCACCAGTGGCTACACCTTC. Protein: CASSLVGVTSGYTF.

The chain combines TRBV2 with TRBJ2-1; TRBD2 matches at 14 bases. The germline V gene encodes CDR1 SNHLY and CDR2 FYNNEI. The J segment lost 5 bases and the V segment lost 0 bases, leaving 3 bases of the junction unmatched. CDR3 length: 17 residues. CDR3 amino acids: CASSEARLAGGHNEQFF. The CDR3 DNA follows: TGTGCCAGCAGTGAAGCCCGACTAGCGGGAGGGCACAATGAGCAGTTCTTC.

V usage is TRBV9 and J usage is TRBJ2-1; D is unresolved. Trimming removed 0 bases at V and 0 bases at J, with 13 bases between. This CDR3 is built from 17 residues. Per the germline V gene, CDR1 is SGDLS and CDR2 is YYNGEE. The DNA of the CDR3 is TGTGCCAGCAGCGTAGAGGGCCATCTGAGCTCCTACAATGAGCAGTTCTTC. Its protein product is CASSVEGHLSSYNEQFF. Based on the CDR3 plus reference TRBV9 and TRBJ2-1, the full variable domain is DSGVTQTPKHLITATGQRVTLRCSPRSGDLSVYWYQQSLDQGLQFLIQYYNGEERAKGNILERFSAQQFPDLHSELNLSSLELGDSALYFCASSVEGHLSSYNEQFFGPGTRLTVL.

This clone has just one count. The genes are TRBV5-1 and TRBJ2-7; D is perhaps TRBD2 (5 bases). This CDR3 spans 15 amino acids. Germline values: CDR1 SGHRS, CDR2 YFSETQ. Trimming took 3 bases from V and 3 from J, leaving 16 bases between them. CDR3 protein: CASSSGLRAVYEQYF. The CDR3 DNA reads TGCGCCAGCAGCTCCGGACTGCGGGCGGTCTACGAGCAGTACTTC. The variable domain in full, with the rest retrieved from reference TRBV5-1 and TRBJ2-7, is KAGVTQTPRYLIKTRGQQVTLSCSPISGHRSVSWYQQTPGQGLQFLFEYFSETQRNKGNFPGRFSGRQFSNSRSEMNVSTLELGDSALYLCASSSGLRAVYEQYFGPGTRLTVT.

The chain joins TRBV7-3 to TRBJ2-1; D might be TRBD2 (7 bases). The CDR3 covers 15 residues. The germline CDR1 and CDR2 sequences are SGHTA and FQGTGA. V was clipped by 1 base and J by 3 bases, with 10 bases between them. This chain's CDR3 is CASSLSGGHYNEQFF. The CDR3 nucleotides read TGTGCCAGCAGCTTAAGCGGGGGCCACTACAATGAGCAGTTCTTC.

This clone occurred once. This rearrangement joins TRBV5-6 to TRBJ2-7; D tentatively fits TRBD1 or TRBD2 (5 bases each). The CDR3 contains 18 residues. V shed 4 bases and J shed 5 bases, with 28 bases lying between them. CDR1 and CDR2 from the germline V gene are SGHDT and YYEEEE. As DNA, the CDR3 is TGTGCCAGCAGCGGAAGGATAGGGGTAGCGTCGCCGGGCCACGAGCAGTACTTC. Encoded protein: CASSGRIGVASPGHEQYF.